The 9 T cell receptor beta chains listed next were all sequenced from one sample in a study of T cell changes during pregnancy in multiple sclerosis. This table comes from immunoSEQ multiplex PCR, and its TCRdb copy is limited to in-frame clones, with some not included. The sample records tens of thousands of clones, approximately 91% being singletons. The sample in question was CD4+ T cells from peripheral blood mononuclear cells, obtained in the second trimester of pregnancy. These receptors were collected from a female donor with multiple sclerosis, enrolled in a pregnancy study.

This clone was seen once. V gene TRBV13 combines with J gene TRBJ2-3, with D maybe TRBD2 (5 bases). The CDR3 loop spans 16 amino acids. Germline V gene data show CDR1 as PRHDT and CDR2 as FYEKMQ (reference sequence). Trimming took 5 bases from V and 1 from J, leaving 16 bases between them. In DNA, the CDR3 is TGTGCCAGCAGCCAACTAGGCCCCGGGGGCACAGATACGCAGTATTTT. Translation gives CASSQLGPGGTDTQYF.

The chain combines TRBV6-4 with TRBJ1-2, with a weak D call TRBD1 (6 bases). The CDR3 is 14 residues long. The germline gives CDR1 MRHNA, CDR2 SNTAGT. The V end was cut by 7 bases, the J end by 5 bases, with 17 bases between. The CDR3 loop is CASTPEAGAYGYTF. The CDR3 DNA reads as TGTGCCAGCACCCCGGAGGCAGGGGCGTATGGCTACACCTTC.

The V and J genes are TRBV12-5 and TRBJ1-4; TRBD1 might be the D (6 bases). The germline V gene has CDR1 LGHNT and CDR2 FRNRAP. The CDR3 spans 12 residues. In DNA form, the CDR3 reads TGTGCCACGCGGGGGGCGGATGAAAAACTGTTTTTT. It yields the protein CATRGADEKLFF.

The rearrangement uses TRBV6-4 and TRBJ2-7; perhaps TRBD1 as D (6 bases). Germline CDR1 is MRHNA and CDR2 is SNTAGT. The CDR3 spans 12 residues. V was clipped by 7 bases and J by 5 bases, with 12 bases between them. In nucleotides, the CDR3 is TGTGCCAGCACTAGGAACAGGGACGAGCAGTACTTC. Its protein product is CASTRNRDEQYF.

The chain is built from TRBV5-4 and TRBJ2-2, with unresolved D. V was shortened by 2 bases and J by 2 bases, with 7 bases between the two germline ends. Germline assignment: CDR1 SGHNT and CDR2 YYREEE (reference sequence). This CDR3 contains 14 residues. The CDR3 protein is CASSLWANTGELFF. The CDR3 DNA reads TGTGCCAGCAGCTTATGGGCAAACACCGGGGAGCTGTTTTTT.

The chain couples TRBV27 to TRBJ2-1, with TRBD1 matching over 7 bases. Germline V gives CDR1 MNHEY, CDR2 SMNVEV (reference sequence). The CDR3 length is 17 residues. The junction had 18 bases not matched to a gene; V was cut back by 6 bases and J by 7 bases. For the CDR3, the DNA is TGTGCCAGCAGGGGATCGACAGGGTCCGAATCTAGAAATGAGCAGTTCTTC. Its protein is CASRGSTGSESRNEQFF.

The CDR3: CAWSVKGYNSPLHF. The CDR3 nucleotides are TGTGCCTGGAGTGTTAAGGGGTACAATTCACCCCTCCACTTT. The V gene is TRBV30, the J gene TRBJ1-6; weak D call: TRBD1 (5 bases). Trimming took off 0 bases at V and 7 bases at J, with 10 bases between the two ends. The CDR3 runs 14 residues. The V gene's germline CDR1 is GTSNPN and CDR2 SVGIG (reference sequence).

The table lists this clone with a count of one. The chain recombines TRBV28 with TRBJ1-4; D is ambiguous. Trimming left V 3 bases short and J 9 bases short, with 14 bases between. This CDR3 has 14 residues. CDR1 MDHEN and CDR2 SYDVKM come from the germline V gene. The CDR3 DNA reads TGTGCCAGCAGTTTGCCAGCCGAGACACAAAAACTGTTTTTT. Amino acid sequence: CASSLPAETQKLFF.

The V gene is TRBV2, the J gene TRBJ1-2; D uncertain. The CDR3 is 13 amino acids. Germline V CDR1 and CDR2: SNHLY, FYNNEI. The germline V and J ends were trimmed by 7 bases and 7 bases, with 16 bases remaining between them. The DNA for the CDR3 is TGTGCCAGCACCCTAAATCCTGGTTCTGGCTACACCTTC. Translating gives CASTLNPGSGYTF.